These 27 T cell receptor beta chains share one sample of origin, sequenced in a study of OX40 agonist ivuxolimab in advanced cancers. The table came from immunoSEQ multiplex PCR; TCRdb's copy has only in-frame clones and leaves some out. This table holds 60,000 to 70,000 clones, roughly 88% found once. Specimen: CD4+ or CD8+ T cells sorted from blood, collected in a trial of the OX40 agonist ivuxolimab. These receptors originate from an adult with an advanced solid tumor such as melanoma, head and neck, liver or kidney cancer.

This chain joins TRBV11-2 and TRBJ2-7; D possibly corresponds to TRBD1 (5 bases). The length of the CDR3 is 14 residues. The V end lost 5 bases, the J end lost 2 bases, and 13 bases lay between the germline ends. The germline V gene encodes CDR1 SGHAT and CDR2 FQNNGV. Here the CDR3 reads CASSLLQGPYEQYF. DNA of the CDR3: TGTGCCAGCAGCCTCCTCCAGGGCCCCTACGAGCAGTACTTC.

The chain links TRBV7-8 to TRBJ2-1, with D possibly called TRBD1 or TRBD2 (6 bases each). Germline V gene data show CDR1 as SGHVS and CDR2 as FQNEAQ. Trimming shortened V by 5 bases and J by 12 bases, and 26 bases separated the two germline ends. The CDR3 has 16 residues. The CDR3 nucleotides are TGTGCCAGCAGCCCCCCTCTGAGACTAGGGGGGTTGGGGCAGTTCTTC. This translates into CASSPPLRLGGLGQFF.

In its sample, this clone was seen once. This chain links TRBV2 with TRBJ1-4, with 10 positions matching TRBD1. After removal of 6 bases from V and 6 bases from J, the junction contained 4 bases not matched to a gene. Germline V gene sequence: CDR1 SNHLY, CDR2 FYNNEI. The CDR3 is 14 amino acids. This CDR3 is CASRATGGDEKLFF. As DNA, the CDR3 is TGTGCCAGCAGGGCGACAGGGGGCGATGAAAAACTGTTTTTT.

The V and J genes are TRBV5-6 and TRBJ2-7; a possible D gene is TRBD2 (6 bases). The V and J ends lost 4 bases and 3 bases respectively, with 17 bases between them. Germline CDR1 is SGHDT and CDR2 is YYEEEE. The CDR3 sequence is 15 residues long. The CDR3 is CASSLGGARDYEQYF. CDR3 in DNA: TGTGCCAGCAGCCTAGGCGGGGCTAGGGACTACGAGCAGTACTTC.

The V gene is TRBV5-1, the J gene TRBJ2-5; TRBD2 aligns across 7 bases. V lost 4 bases, J lost 5 bases, and 11 bases stayed unmatched. The length of the CDR3 is 15 residues. Germline CDR1 SGHRS, CDR2 YFSETQ. CDR3 sequence: CASSPWGGSGETQYF. CDR3 sequence (DNA): TGCGCCAGCAGCCCCTGGGGCGGGAGCGGGGAGACCCAGTACTTC.

The chain combines TRBV2 with TRBJ2-3; a weak D match, TRBD1 (7 bases). Germline V gives CDR1 SNHLY, CDR2 FYNNEI. V lost 10 bases and J 3 bases, leaving 14 bases between the germline ends. The CDR3 is 13 amino acids. The CDR3 nucleotides read TGTGCCAACAGGGGCGGGGAGACAGATACGCAGTATTTT. Its translation: CANRGGETDTQYF.

The rearrangement uses TRBV28 and TRBJ2-7; the D is unclear. The germline CDR1 and CDR2 sequences are MDHEN and SYDVKM. The length of the CDR3 is 15 residues. Trimming removed 2 bases from V and 2 bases from J, with 13 bases in between. The CDR3 loop is CASSLQPETAYEQYF. The CDR3 DNA follows: TGTGCCAGCAGTTTACAGCCGGAGACGGCCTACGAGCAGTACTTC.

This chain joins TRBV4-3 and TRBJ1-5; D ambiguous. CDR3 length equals 12 residues. Germline lookup yields CDR1 LGHNA and CDR2 YSLEER. V shed 0 bases and J shed 9 bases, with 6 bases lying between them. The CDR3 loop reads CASSQDQGPQHF. DNA for the CDR3: TGCGCCAGCAGCCAAGATCAAGGGCCCCAGCATTTT.

The rearrangement links TRBV28 to TRBJ2-5, with 7 bases fitting TRBD2. The CDR3 totals 16 residues. The germline CDR1 and CDR2 sequences are MDHEN and SYDVKM. Trimming cost V 3 bases and J 2 bases; bases outside gene matches: 9. The CDR3, as DNA: TGTGCCAGCAGTTTGGTACCTAGCGGATTTCAAGAGACCCAGTACTTC. Residues: CASSLVPSGFQETQYF. The full variable domain, completed using reference TRBV28 and TRBJ2-5, is DVKVTQSSRYLVKRTGEKVFLECVQDMDHENMFWYRQDPGLGLRLIYFSYDVKMKEKGDIPEGYSVSREKKERFSLILESASTNQTSMYLCASSLVPSGFQETQYFGPGTRLLVL.

By share, this clone counts as medium-sized. This rearrangement joins TRBV9 to TRBJ2-1; 9 bases fit TRBD2. Germline CDR1 reads SGDLS; CDR2 reads YYNGEE. CDR3 size: 17 residues. V gave up 0 bases and J gave up 7 bases; unmatched junction bases: 11. The CDR3: CASSVEGFAGGLNEQFF. In nucleotides, the CDR3 is TGTGCCAGCAGCGTAGAAGGGTTTGCGGGAGGGCTAAATGAGCAGTTCTTC.

This clone was observed a single time. The CDR3, as DNA: TGTGCCAGTAGTAGAGGTTACGAGCAGTACTTC. It yields the protein CASSRGYEQYF. This sequence joins TRBV19 and TRBJ2-7; no reliable D call. Per germline, CDR1 LNHDA and CDR2 SQIVND (reference sequence). The CDR3 sequence is 11 residues long. Trimming removed 4 bases from V and 4 bases from J, with 5 bases in between.

The CDR3: CASSSGGKNIQYF. The CDR3 DNA reads as TGTGCCAGCAGCTCAGGGGGCAAAAACATTCAGTACTTC. The chain recombines TRBV11-2 with TRBJ2-4, with 7 bases aligning to TRBD1. CDR1 and CDR2 from the germline V gene are SGHAT and FQNNGV. V trimming: 4 bases; J trimming: 3 bases; junction bases outside the gene matches: 0. This CDR3 has 13 residues. Full variable domain (remainder filled in from reference TRBV11-2 and TRBJ2-4): EAGVAQSPRYKIIEKRQSVAFWCNPISGHATLYWYQQILGQGPKLLIQFQNNGVVDDSQLPKDRFSAERLKGVDSTLKIQPAKLEDSAVYLCASSSGGKNIQYFGAGTRLSVL.

This clone was observed a single time. The rearrangement uses TRBV6-6 and TRBJ1-2; D is undetermined. Deletions cut 5 bases from V and 4 bases from J, with 8 bases between. This CDR3 comprises 12 residues. Germline values: CDR1 MNHNY, CDR2 SVGAGI (reference sequence). Written as DNA, the CDR3 is TGTGCCAGCAGTCCTGGGATCTATGGCTACACCTTC. Its protein product is CASSPGIYGYTF.

This clone showed up just a few times. This sequence joins TRBV13 and TRBJ1-1; a weak D match, TRBD1 (6 bases). Trimming removed 6 bases from V and 0 bases from J, with 17 bases in between. The CDR3 is 16 amino acids. Per the germline V gene, CDR1 is PRHDT and CDR2 is FYEKMQ (reference sequence). The CDR3 here is CASRITGFSMNTEAFF. The CDR3 coding sequence is TGTGCCAGCAGGATAACAGGGTTCAGCATGAACACTGAAGCTTTCTTT.

This clone was seen once. The DNA of the CDR3 is TGTGCCAGCAGTCCAAGCGGGGAGAACACCGGGGAGCTGTTTTTT. Translating it yields CASSPSGENTGELFF. The chain couples TRBV6-1 to TRBJ2-2; 7 bases align to TRBD2. Losses at the gene ends were 5 bases for V and 1 base for J; bases not matched to a gene: 4. CDR3 size: 15 residues. Germline V gene sequence: CDR1 MNHNS, CDR2 SASEGT.

The rearrangement links TRBV28 to TRBJ1-2, with unresolved D. Trimming cost V 11 bases and J 8 bases, with 9 bases left between them. The CDR3 extends over 9 amino acids. CDR1 is MDHEN and CDR2 is SYDVKM in the germline V gene. The CDR3 bases are TGTGCCGTGGGCGGGGGCTACACCTTC. This gives the protein CAVGGGYTF.

This chain links TRBV5-6 with TRBJ1-2; no definite D call. The CDR3 length is 14 residues. The germline V gene has CDR1 SGHDT and CDR2 YYEEEE. The V end lost 0 bases, the J end lost 2 bases, and 8 bases lay between the germline ends. Here the CDR3 reads CASSLGLGNYGYTF. CDR3 nucleotides: TGTGCCAGCAGCTTGGGTTTGGGGAACTATGGCTACACCTTC.

This chain joins TRBV7-2 and TRBJ1-4; 7 bases fit TRBD1. V dropped 7 bases and J dropped 6; count of bases not matched to a gene: 8. Germline CDR1 is SGHTA and CDR2 is FQGNSA. The CDR3 has 14 amino acids. CDR3 loop: CASTRGRGDEKLFF. The DNA of the CDR3 is TGTGCCAGCACCCGAGGCAGGGGGGATGAAAAACTGTTTTTT.

The V call is TRBV10-3, the J call TRBJ2-3; D may correspond to TRBD1 or TRBD2 (6 bases each). Trimming stripped 6 bases from V and 2 bases from J, with 15 bases between. The V gene's germline CDR1 is ENHRY and CDR2 SYGVKD. The CDR3 has 15 residues. The CDR3 nucleotides are TGTGCCATCAGAGATATGGGGGGCTCCACAGATACGCAGTATTTT. Translated: CAIRDMGGSTDTQYF.

V gene TRBV5-6 combines with J gene TRBJ1-2, with a tentative D call TRBD1 (5 bases). This CDR3 comprises 15 residues. V was cut by 6 bases and J by 0 bases, with 15 bases left in between. CDR1 is SGHDT and CDR2 is YYEEEE in the germline V gene. As DNA, the CDR3 is TGTGCCAGCACCCCGGGACTCTCTCCTAACTATGGCTACACCTTC. Protein sequence: CASTPGLSPNYGYTF.

The rearrangement uses TRBV7-2 and TRBJ2-7, with 13 bases that match TRBD2. J was trimmed by 3 bases and V by 1 base; bases with no gene match: 6. Germline V lookup: CDR1 SGHTA, CDR2 FQGNSA. The CDR3 contains 17 residues. CDR3 amino acids: CASSLVLAGGVYYEQYF. CDR3 nucleotide sequence: TGTGCCAGCAGCTTAGTACTAGCGGGAGGGGTCTACTACGAGCAGTACTTC.

The chain links TRBV15 to TRBJ1-3, with 7 nucleotides matching TRBD1. Germline CDR1 LNHNV, CDR2 YYDKDF (reference sequence). The CDR3 runs to 12 residues. V was pared by 1 base and J by 11 bases, with 2 bases of the junction left unmatched. The CDR3 region has the DNA TGTGCCACCAGCAGAGGGGACAGACCCATATATTTT. This gives the protein CATSRGDRPIYF.

V gene TRBV12-1 combines with J gene TRBJ2-2; the table's D call, TRBD1, was not checked against the DNA. TRBV12-1 is a documented pseudogene. The CDR3 covers 16 residues. The CDR3 DNA is TGTGCCAGCAGCTTCCGACACGGTAAAATGCGCGGGGAGCTGTTTTTT. It encodes CASSFRHGKMRGELFF.

The CDR3 region has the DNA TGCGCCAGCAGAGGGGTTCTCGACGAGCAGTACTTC. Translated, it gives CASRGVLDEQYF. The genes are TRBV10-2 and TRBJ2-7, with D perhaps matching TRBD1 (5 bases). Germline CDR1 WSHSY, CDR2 SAAADI. Trimming stripped 6 bases from V and 5 bases from J, with 11 bases between. The CDR3 runs 12 residues.

The chain couples TRBV5-1 to TRBJ2-1; no definite D call. Trimming took 0 bases from V and 1 from J, leaving 8 bases between them. Germline V gene data show CDR1 as SGHRS and CDR2 as YFSETQ. The CDR3 has 15 residues. The CDR3 loop is CASSLEALSYNEQFF. The CDR3, as DNA: TGCGCCAGCAGCTTGGAAGCGCTTTCCTACAATGAGCAGTTCTTC. The entire variable domain, with the rest obtained from reference TRBV5-1 and TRBJ2-1, is as follows: KAGVTQTPRYLIKTRGQQVTLSCSPISGHRSVSWYQQTPGQGLQFLFEYFSETQRNKGNFPGRFSGRQFSNSRSEMNVSTLELGDSALYLCASSLEALSYNEQFFGPGTRLTVL.

The chain uses TRBV9 and TRBJ2-3, with a tentative D call TRBD2 (5 bases). CDR3 length: 15 residues. The V gene's germline CDR1 is SGDLS and CDR2 YYNGEE. V was trimmed by 7 bases and J by 0 bases, leaving 15 bases between them. The CDR3 region is CASGFGRDSTDTQYF. The CDR3 DNA reads as TGTGCCAGCGGGTTCGGACGGGATAGCACAGATACGCAGTATTTT.

This sequence joins TRBV7-8 and TRBJ1-1, with 10 bases aligning to TRBD1. The V gene's germline CDR1 is SGHVS and CDR2 FQNEAQ. The length of the CDR3 is 17 residues. V trimming: 2 bases; J trimming: 5 bases; junction bases outside the gene matches: 11. This CDR3 is CASSLKGRGQGRTEAFF. The DNA for the CDR3 is TGTGCCAGCAGCTTAAAAGGAAGGGGACAGGGGCGGACTGAAGCTTTCTTT.